The next 17 T cell receptor beta chains were all read from a single sample in a study of shared clonotypes between healthy human individuals. Using immunoSEQ multiplex PCR, the repertoire was profiled, and TCRdb retains in-frame clones only, with some absent. The table has a few million clones, just under 95% seen once. Sequenced material: naive CD4+ T cells from PBMCs. Subset here: CD45RA+ positively selected. These receptors originate from a man younger than 35 in good health. Some clones in this sample may be carry-over from other donors' samples.

The V and J genes are TRBV19 and TRBJ1-5, with a weak D call TRBD1 (5 bases). Germline CDR1 is LNHDA and CDR2 is SQIVND (reference sequence). V was shortened by 3 bases and J by 1 base, with 10 bases between the two germline ends. The CDR3 is 15 amino acids. The CDR3 reads CASSMGLQSNQPQHF. CDR3 bases: TGTGCCAGTAGTATGGGGCTACAAAGCAATCAGCCCCAGCATTTT.

The chain couples TRBV6-6 to TRBJ2-3; weak D call: TRBD2 (5 bases). Germline V gene data show CDR1 as MNHNY and CDR2 as SVGAGI (reference sequence). The V end lost 8 bases, the J end lost 9 bases, and 18 bases lay between the germline ends. The CDR3 spans 13 residues. The CDR3 region is CASGIGSGDTQYF. CDR3 nucleotide sequence: TGTGCCAGCGGTATCGGCAGCGGCGACACGCAGTATTTT.

The rearrangement links TRBV6-5 to TRBJ1-2, with D maybe TRBD1 (5 bases). Germline CDR1 is MNHEY and CDR2 is SVGAGI. The CDR3 has 15 amino acids. Trimming cost V 6 bases and J 0 bases, with 14 bases left between them. The CDR3 DNA sequence: TGTGCCAGCAGGTATACGGGACGGACTAACTATGGCTACACCTTC. It specifies CASRYTGRTNYGYTF.

This sequence joins TRBV7-9 and TRBJ2-7; either TRBD1 or TRBD2 may supply D (5 bases each). The CDR3 sequence is 12 residues long. The V gene lost 3 bases and the J gene lost 12 bases, with 15 bases spanning the gap. Germline V gene data show CDR1 as SEHNR and CDR2 as FQNEAQ (reference sequence). The CDR3 region is CASSFWDGQGYF. The CDR3 coding sequence is TGTGCCAGCAGCTTTTGGGACGGCCAGGGGTACTTC.

The table lists this clone with a count of one. CDR3 region: CASLGSALEEAFF. The DNA for the CDR3 is TGTGCCAGCCTAGGATCGGCCCTCGAGGAGGCTTTCTTT. The chain links TRBV6-5 to TRBJ1-1; no definite D call. Germline V gives CDR1 MNHEY, CDR2 SVGAGI. V gave up 8 bases and J gave up 11 bases, with 21 bases separating them. CDR3 length: 13 residues.

J is TRBJ2-7 and V is TRBV6-5; D might be TRBD1 (6 bases). The CDR3 has 14 residues. Germline values: CDR1 MNHEY, CDR2 SVGAGI. The V end was cut by 6 bases, the J end by 3 bases, with 15 bases between. The CDR3 loop is CASSQTGQNYEQYF. Here the CDR3 DNA reads TGTGCCAGCAGCCAGACAGGTCAAAACTACGAGCAGTACTTC.

This rearrangement joins TRBV14 to TRBJ1-2; maybe TRBD1 (5 bases). V was pared by 1 base and J by 8 bases, with 17 bases between. The CDR3 has 15 amino acids. Per germline, CDR1 SGHDN and CDR2 FVKESK. CDR3 in DNA: TGTGCCAGCAGCCAAGTCAACAGGATGGGTGAAGGCTACACCTTC. Protein product: CASSQVNRMGEGYTF.

This clone occurred once. V is TRBV4-2 and J is TRBJ2-3, with 11 bases identical to TRBD2. V was clipped by 5 bases and J by 3 bases; unmatched bases: 4. The CDR3 extends over 15 amino acids. Germline V gene data show CDR1 as LGHNA and CDR2 as YNFKEQ. The CDR3 spells CASSGLAGGTDTQYF. DNA of the CDR3: TGTGCCAGCAGCGGGCTAGCGGGAGGAACAGATACGCAGTATTTT.

This chain connects TRBV6-5 to TRBJ1-4; a possible D gene is TRBD1 (5 bases). The germline gives CDR1 MNHEY, CDR2 SVGAGI. V lost 6 bases to trimming and J lost 4 bases, with 12 bases between them. CDR3 length equals 14 residues. The CDR3 region is CASRYQGGNEKLFF. The CDR3 nucleotides are TGTGCCAGCAGGTACCAGGGCGGTAATGAAAAACTGTTTTTT.

A single count supports this clone. V is TRBV6-6 and J is TRBJ1-5, with D uncertain. Trimming shortened V by 6 bases and J by 4 bases, and 10 bases separated the two germline ends. Per germline, CDR1 MNHNY and CDR2 SVGAGI (reference sequence). The CDR3 covers 13 residues. The CDR3 region is CASSRAINQPQHF. CDR3 bases: TGTGCCAGCAGCAGAGCAATTAATCAGCCCCAGCATTTT.

The genes are TRBV6-4 and TRBJ2-3, with D perhaps being TRBD1 or TRBD2 (5 bases each). Germline CDR1 MRHNA, CDR2 SNTAGT. Trimming removed 0 bases from V and 4 bases from J, with 11 bases in between. CDR3 size: 15 residues. CDR3 sequence (DNA): TGTGCCAGCAGTGACTCCGGGACCGGGCCAGATACGCAGTATTTT. Translating it yields CASSDSGTGPDTQYF.

The chain uses TRBV2 and TRBJ1-4, with 7 bases identical to TRBD1. With 6 bases clipped from V and 4 bases from J, the junction kept 8 bases outside the gene matches. CDR1 and CDR2 from the germline V gene are SNHLY and FYNNEI. This CDR3 is 15 amino acids long. CDR3 in amino acids: CASRNRDSLNEKLFF. Written as DNA, the CDR3 is TGTGCCAGCAGGAATAGGGACAGTCTTAATGAAAAACTGTTTTTT.

This rearrangement joins TRBV7-9 to TRBJ1-5; tentatively, D is TRBD1 (5 bases). The V gene lost 5 bases and the J gene lost 11 bases, with 19 bases spanning the gap. Germline V lookup: CDR1 SEHNR, CDR2 FQNEAQ (reference sequence). This CDR3 spans 14 amino acids. The CDR3 bases are TGTGCCAGCAGCACACCGAGGGACCGCGCGACCCAGCATTTT. Protein sequence: CASSTPRDRATQHF.

V is TRBV28 and J is TRBJ2-7; 8 nucleotides align to TRBD2. With V trimmed by 6 bases and J by 1 base, 8 bases remained unmatched. Germline V CDR1 and CDR2: MDHEN, SYDVKM. The CDR3 spans 15 residues. CDR3 sequence reads: CASSASGGPSYEQYF. The CDR3, as DNA: TGTGCCAGCAGCGCATCGGGAGGGCCTTCCTACGAGCAGTACTTC.

The rearrangement links TRBV11-1 to TRBJ2-5; D unresolved. Germline V gene lookup returns CDR1 SGHAT and CDR2 FQDESV (reference sequence). This CDR3 region has 15 residues. Trimming left V 5 bases short and J 4 bases short, with 17 bases between. The DNA for the CDR3 is TGTGCCAGCAGCCAGATGAGATCAGGAAGAGAGACCCAGTACTTC. This gives the protein CASSQMRSGRETQYF.

V usage is TRBV4-3 and J usage is TRBJ2-2; maybe TRBD2 (5 bases). Trimming removed 4 bases at V and 5 bases at J, with 11 bases between. There are 14 residues in the CDR3. Per germline, CDR1 LGHNA and CDR2 YSLEER. The CDR3 here is CASSPEERTGELFF. The CDR3, as DNA: TGCGCCAGCAGCCCGGAGGAGAGAACCGGGGAGCTGTTTTTT.

The rearrangement links TRBV2 to TRBJ1-6; D unresolved. Trimming left V 6 bases short and J 7 bases short, with 10 bases between. The CDR3 has 13 amino acids. Germline loops: CDR1 SNHLY, CDR2 FYNNEI. The DNA of the CDR3 is TGTGCCAGCAGAGAGGCGAGGAATTCACCCCTCCACTTT. Amino acids: CASREARNSPLHF. The variable domain in full, with the rest retrieved from reference TRBV2 and TRBJ1-6, is EPEVTQTPSHQVTQMGQEVILRCVPISNHLYFYWYRQILGQKVEFLVSFYNNEISEKSEIFDDQFSVERPDGSNFTLKIRSTKLEDSAMYFCASREARNSPLHFGNGTRLTVT.